Listed below are T cell receptor beta chains from one sample, sequenced in a study of T-cell memory formation after mild COVID-19. MiXCR, run by TCRdb on the 5' RACE reads, gives a single entry per CDR3 protein. The sample has about 140,000 distinct CDR3 sequences; 11% to 15% are singletons. Sequenced sample: PBMCs or a T cell subset sorted from them (not recorded which). Source of these receptors: an adult woman who had mild COVID-19 (a few samples of this study predate the infection). Cell type and time point are not known. The CDR3 runs from the conserved cysteine through the conserved F or W. A D gene is named only where the DNA matches it firmly. Not every row has a clone size; where given, it reads once, few, many or a size class.

>-|-|TRBJ1-1|TRBV12-3/TRBV12-4|14
CASSFRPANTEAFF
TGTGCCAGCAGTTTTCGGCCAGCGAACACTGAAGCTTTCTTT
>few|TRBD1|TRBJ2-2|TRBV24-1|16
CATSAGQGAYTGELFF
TGTGCCACCAGTGCCGGACAGGGGGCGTACACCGGGGAGCTGTTTTTT
>few|-|TRBJ2-7|TRBV4-1|14
CASSQVGAPYEQYF
TGCGCCAGCAGCCAAGTTGGGGCCCCCTACGAGCAGTACTTC
>few|-|TRBJ2-1|TRBV29-1|12
CSVEVQDTEQFF
TGCAGCGTTGAAGTTCAGGACACTGAGCAGTTCTTC
>-|-|TRBJ2-7|TRBV27|16
CASSTGHPTAALEQYF
TGTGCCAGCAGTACGGGACACCCTACAGCGGCCCTCGAGCAGTACTTC
>few|-|TRBJ1-2|TRBV6-2/TRBV6-3|14
CASSYAPGAGGYTF
TGTGCCAGCAGTTACGCTCCGGGCGCCGGTGGCTACACCTTC
>few|TRBD1|TRBJ1-4|TRBV29-1|14
CSVETTGEGEKLFF
TGCAGCGTTGAGACGACAGGGGAGGGTGAAAAACTGTTTTTT
>-|-|TRBJ2-3|TRBV4-1|16
CASSQGIFPSTDTQYF
TGCGCCAGCAGCCAAGGCATATTCCCTAGCACAGATACGCAGTATTTT
>once|-|TRBJ2-7|TRBV7-2|15
CASSLGGVGIYELYF
TGTGCCAGCAGCTTAGGAGGGGTTGGGATATACGAGCTGTACTTC
>-|TRBD2|TRBJ2-2|TRBV11-2|17
CASSSSSGGALSGELFF
TGTGCCAGCAGCTCTTCTAGCGGGGGGGCCCTCTCCGGGGAGCTGTTTTTT
>few|TRBD1|TRBJ2-7|TRBV7-9|17
CASSGQVSTYSYYEQYF
TGTGCCAGCAGCGGACAGGTATCTACCTACAGCTACTACGAGCAGTACTTC
>few|-|TRBJ1-4|TRBV4-3|17
CASSQDRGQGWYEKLFF
TGCGCCAGCAGCCAAGATCGCGGTCAGGGGTGGTATGAAAAACTGTTTTTT
>-|-|TRBJ2-7|TRBV25-1|13
CASSELGSYEQYF
TGTGCCAGCAGTGAATTGGGCTCCTACGAGCAGTACTTC
>few|TRBD2|TRBJ2-7|TRBV3-1|14
CASSPLAGYYEQYF
TGTGCCAGCAGCCCCTTAGCGGGGTACTACGAGCAGTACTTC
>-|-|TRBJ2-5|TRBV5-5|12
CASSLDGETQYF
TGTGCCAGCAGCTTGGACGGGGAGACCCAGTACTTC
>-|TRBD2|TRBJ2-7|TRBV27|14
CASSLRSGAYEQYF
TGTGCCAGCAGTTTACGCAGCGGGGCCTACGAGCAGTACTTC
>-|-|TRBJ2-1|TRBV15|13
CATGESSYNEQFF
TGTGCCACCGGCGAGAGCTCCTACAATGAGCAGTTCTTC
>few|-|TRBJ2-7|TRBV7-6|15
CASSLVLGNSYEQYF
TGTGCCAGCAGCTTAGTTCTAGGGAATTCCTACGAGCAGTACTTC
>many|-|TRBJ1-2|TRBV4-3|15
CASSPSGAFYYGYTF
TGCGCCAGCAGCCCAAGCGGCGCGTTTTATTATGGCTACACCTTC
>-|-|TRBJ1-1|TRBV3-1|12
CASSQGTLEAFF
TGTGCCAGCAGCCAAGGGACACTTGAAGCTTTCTTT
>-|-|TRBJ1-2|TRBV4-1|14
CASSQVMGDYGYTF
TGCGCCAGCAGCCAAGTTATGGGCGATTATGGCTACACCTTC
>-|TRBD1|TRBJ1-2|TRBV10-3|14
CAISESGQGQGYTF
TGTGCCATCAGTGAATCGGGACAGGGCCAAGGCTACACCTTC
>few|TRBD2|TRBJ2-1|TRBV9|22
CASSAGTSGRAHPSSSYNEQFF
TGTGCCAGCAGCGCGGGGACTAGCGGGAGGGCCCATCCCTCTAGCTCCTACAATGAGCAGTTCTTC
>-|-|TRBJ2-5|TRBV6-5|16
CASSLGFDTEQETQYF
TGTGCCAGCAGCCTAGGTTTTGACACCGAACAAGAGACCCAGTACTTC
>few|TRBD2|TRBJ2-5|TRBV24-1|15
CATSDRTSGEETQYF
TGTGCCACCAGTGACCGGACTAGCGGGGAGGAGACCCAGTACTTC
>-|-|TRBJ2-1|TRBV4-3|16
CASSQDWDWGDNEQFF
TGCGCCAGCAGCCAAGATTGGGACTGGGGGGACAATGAGCAGTTCTTC
>-|TRBD2|TRBJ2-7|TRBV7-8|13
CASSLGLAREQYF
TGTGCCAGCAGCCTCGGACTAGCCCGCGAGCAGTACTTC
>-|-|TRBJ1-1|TRBV12-3/TRBV12-4|13
CASSPPVRAEAFF
TGTGCCAGCAGTCCCCCCGTCAGGGCTGAAGCTTTCTTT
>few|-|TRBJ1-1|TRBV13|14
CASSLAARGPEAFF
TGTGCCAGCAGCTTAGCAGCCAGGGGCCCTGAAGCTTTCTTT
>-|-|TRBJ2-1|TRBV24-1|16
CATSAVGTSSYNEQFF
TGTGCCACCAGTGCGGTGGGGACGAGCTCCTACAATGAGCAGTTCTTC
>-|-|TRBJ2-5|TRBV5-6|15
CASSLSRQKKETQYF
TGTGCCAGCAGCTTGTCTCGACAGAAAAAAGAGACCCAGTACTTC
>-|-|TRBJ1-5|TRBV20-1|14
CSADGTISNQPQHF
TGCAGTGCAGACGGGACGATCAGCAATCAGCCCCAGCATTTT
>-|TRBD2|TRBJ2-3|TRBV7-3|15
CASSLTAGDTDTQYF
TGTGCCAGCAGCTTAACGGCGGGGGACACAGATACGCAGTATTTT
>few|-|TRBJ2-3|TRBV24-1|12
CATGGGTDTQYF
TGTGCCACCGGGGGTGGCACAGATACGCAGTATTTT
>-|-|TRBJ1-1|TRBV5-6|14
CASSLHRAYAEAFF
TGTGCCAGCAGCTTGCATCGCGCGTACGCTGAAGCTTTCTTT
>few|TRBD2|TRBJ2-2|TRBV7-9|16
CASSLGLAGGTGELFF
TGTGCCAGCAGCTTAGGACTAGCGGGAGGAACCGGGGAGCTGTTTTTT
>few|-|TRBJ1-5|TRBV27|13
CASSLSWGQPQHF
TGTGCCAGCAGTTTATCGTGGGGTCAGCCCCAGCATTTT
>few|TRBD1|TRBJ1-1|TRBV7-9|16
CASSLTSTGRITEAFF
TGTGCCAGCAGCCTAACCTCGACAGGGAGAATTACTGAAGCTTTCTTT
>-|TRBD2|TRBJ2-2|TRBV6-5|17
CASSYNGGFANTGELFF
TGTGCCAGCAGTTACAACGGGGGGTTCGCGAACACCGGGGAGCTGTTTTTT
>many|TRBD1|TRBJ2-5|TRBV20-1|12
CSAADRRETQYF
TGCAGTGCCGCGGACAGGAGAGAGACCCAGTACTTC